The 28 T cell receptor beta chains reported below all come from one sample, sequenced in a study of regulatory T cells in long-lasting Graves disease. HTBI primers from iRepertoire and Arm-PCR of CDR3 regions yielded the TCR beta libraries. A single record per CDR3 protein comes from TCRdb applying MiXCR to the multiplex PCR reads. The data hold about 620,000 distinct CDR3 sequences, with roughly 15% observed a single time. As to time point: newly diagnosed GD, antithyroid drugs for less than 3 months. RNA isolated from PBMCs was used to make the TCR library. These data are also associated with another study on T cells in Graves' hyperthyroidism and ophthalmopathy.

The material sequenced was peripheral blood mononuclear cells (PBMCs), taken at new diagnosis, from a patient treated with antithyroid drugs. These receptors were taken from a woman aged 25-40 years with Graves disease.

This chain connects TRBV11-2 to TRBJ2-1; 12 nucleotides line up with TRBD2. V was clipped by 5 bases and J by 2 bases; unmatched bases: 4. The germline V gene encodes CDR1 SGHAT and CDR2 FQNNGV. This CDR3 is built from 16 residues. CDR3 DNA sequence: TGTGCCAGCAGCATAAGACTAGCGGGGGCCTACAATGAGCAGTTCTTC. Translating gives CASSIRLAGAYNEQFF.

This chain links TRBV18 with TRBJ2-1; D not resolved. CDR3 length equals 14 residues. V was trimmed by 3 bases and J by 9 bases, leaving 15 bases between them. Per germline, CDR1 KGHSH and CDR2 LQKENI. DNA for the CDR3: TGTGCCAGCTCACCGGGATCCGTCCAGGCTGAGCAGTTCTTC. Amino acid sequence: CASSPGSVQAEQFF.

This clonotype was observed at least ten times. The chain recombines TRBV20-1 with TRBJ1-5; tentative D call: TRBD1 (5 bases). CDR1 is DFQATT and CDR2 is SNEGSKA in the germline V gene (reference sequence). The CDR3 is 14 amino acids. Trimming left V 2 bases short and J 2 bases short, with 10 bases between. As DNA, the CDR3 is TGCAGTGCTAGATGGGGGAATGGCAATCAGCCCCAGCATTTT. Its protein is CSARWGNGNQPQHF.

This clonotype occurred a few times. The V call is TRBV7-8, the J call TRBJ2-7, with D tentatively TRBD2 (5 bases). The CDR3 runs to 15 residues. Germline lookup yields CDR1 SGHVS and CDR2 FQNEAQ. V lost 2 bases to trimming and J lost 0 bases, with 11 bases between them. CDR3 DNA: TGTGCCAGCAGCTTAATAGCGTATAGCTCCTACGAGCAGTACTTC. Its translation: CASSLIAYSSYEQYF. Based on the CDR3 plus reference TRBV7-8 and TRBJ2-7, the full variable domain is GAGVSQSPRYKVAKRGQDVALRCDPISGHVSLFWYQQALGQGPEFLTYFQNEAQLDKSGLPSDRFFAERPEGSVSTLKIQRTQQEDSAVYLCASSLIAYSSYEQYFGPGTRLTVT.

The chain carries TRBV18 and TRBJ2-7; 13 nucleotides agree with TRBD2. V was clipped by 6 bases and J by 2 bases; unmatched bases: 4. Germline lookup yields CDR1 KGHSH and CDR2 LQKENI. This CDR3 comprises 15 residues. The CDR3 protein is CASSAGLAGAYEQYF. In nucleotides, the CDR3 is TGTGCCAGCTCGGCAGGACTAGCGGGAGCCTACGAGCAGTACTTC. Using reference TRBV18 and TRBJ2-7 for the parts outside the CDR3, the full variable domain is NAGVMQNPRHLVRRRGQEARLRCSPMKGHSHVYWYRQLPEEGLKFMVYLQKENIIDESGMPKERFSAEFPKEGPSILRIQQVVRGDSAAYFCASSAGLAGAYEQYFGPGTRLTVT.

This clonotype was counted between two and nine times. The genes are TRBV19 and TRBJ1-1, with 8 bases that match TRBD1. The CDR3 runs 16 residues. V shed 3 bases and J 3 bases; nucleotides not matched to a gene: 9. Germline V gene sequence: CDR1 LNHDA, CDR2 SQIVND (reference sequence). CDR3 residues: CASSIPVNRGDTEAFF. CDR3 DNA sequence: TGTGCCAGTAGTATCCCCGTTAACAGGGGGGACACTGAAGCTTTCTTT.

At least ten counts were recorded for this clonotype. The rearrangement links TRBV28 to TRBJ1-1; tentative D call: TRBD1 (5 bases). Germline V gives CDR1 MDHEN, CDR2 SYDVKM. V lost 3 bases and J 4 bases, leaving 12 bases between the germline ends. CDR3 length: 14 residues. As DNA, the CDR3 is TGTGCCAGCAGTTTGTTGAGGGGTAGCACTGAAGCTTTCTTT. Protein product: CASSLLRGSTEAFF.

This clonotype was detected ten times or more. The V call is TRBV27, the J call TRBJ2-7; D is unclear. The V end lost 7 bases, the J end lost 0 bases, and 16 bases lay between the germline ends. The CDR3 is 15 amino acids. Germline loops: CDR1 MNHEY, CDR2 SMNVEV (reference sequence). The CDR3 nucleotides are TGTGCCAGCACCCCCCCTCCCAGGAGCTCCTACGAGCAGTACTTC. It translates to CASTPPPRSSYEQYF.

This clonotype was seen many times. The chain joins TRBV28 to TRBJ1-5; D is undetermined. The CDR3 contains 14 residues. The V gene's germline CDR1 is MDHEN and CDR2 SYDVKM. V gave up 3 bases and J gave up 6 bases, with 12 bases separating them. The CDR3 spells CASSLFGGGQPQHF. CDR3 DNA sequence: TGTGCCAGCAGTTTGTTCGGAGGAGGTCAGCCCCAGCATTTT.

The chain combines TRBV6-2 or TRBV6-3 with TRBJ1-6; tentatively, D is TRBD1 (5 bases). V shed 6 bases and J shed 6 bases, with 15 bases lying between them. This CDR3 has 15 amino acids. The germline V gene has CDR1 MNHEY and CDR2 SVGEGT. The CDR3 reads CASRINGQLNSPLHF. The CDR3, as DNA: TGTGCCAGCAGGATTAATGGACAACTTAATTCACCCCTCCACTTT.

Many counts were recorded for this clonotype. This chain joins TRBV10-3 and TRBJ2-1, with 9 bases that match TRBD2. Germline-derived CDR1 and CDR2 are ENHRY and SYGVKD. The CDR3 consists of 17 residues. Trimming removed 0 bases from V and 6 bases from J; junction bases left unmatched: 9. The CDR3 DNA reads as TGTGCCATCAGTGAGTCCGGCTTTCTAGCGGGAAGCAATGAGCAGTTCTTC. This translates into CAISESGFLAGSNEQFF.

A few counts support this clonotype. The V and J genes are TRBV11-2 and TRBJ2-1; TRBD2 is a possible D gene (6 bases). The length of the CDR3 is 15 residues. Germline V lookup: CDR1 SGHAT, CDR2 FQNNGV. The ends were cut back, 5 bases at V and 2 bases at J, with 13 bases in the middle. The CDR3 DNA sequence: TGTGCCAGCAGCGGTCTCGCGGGGCCCTACAATGAGCAGTTCTTC. Protein: CASSGLAGPYNEQFF.

This clonotype was seen ten or more times. The rearrangement joins TRBV3-1 to TRBJ2-4, with D possibly TRBD2 on 6 matching bases. Trimming removed 0 bases at V and 4 bases at J, with 16 bases between. The CDR3 sequence is 17 residues long. Germline V CDR1 and CDR2: LGHDT, YNNKEL (reference sequence). CDR3 DNA sequence: TGTGCCAGCAGCCAAGATAGCTCCCCCAGCGGGAAAAACATTCAGTACTTC. Translation: CASSQDSSPSGKNIQYF.

This clonotype appeared a few times. A much larger clone differs from this one at a single base, so this may be a read error. The rearrangement links TRBV16 to TRBJ1-1; D is possibly TRBD1 (5 bases). The CDR3 has 15 amino acids. The germline CDR1 and CDR2 sequences are KGHSY and FQNENV. The CDR3, as DNA: TGTGCCGGCAGCCCGACGTATCAGGGGAACACTGAAGCTTTCTTT. It codes for CAGSPTYQGNTEAFF.

With respect to this clonotype: A far larger clone is just one base off, so this is likely a read error. It is likely a read error, because the conserved phenylalanine at the end of the CDR3 is missing. The chain recombines TRBV6-2 or TRBV6-3 with TRBJ2-2, with D perhaps TRBD1 (5 bases). The CDR3 runs to 15 residues. The V end lost 4 bases, the J end lost 1 base, and 10 bases lay between the germline ends. The germline CDR1 and CDR2 sequences are MNHEY and SVGEGT. CDR3 bases: TGTGCCAGCAGTTTTACAGGCGGGAACACCGGGGAGCTGTTTTCT. Residues: CASSFTGGNTGELFS.

The genes are TRBV7-6 and TRBJ2-7; no reliable D call. Germline V CDR1 and CDR2: SGHVS, FNYEAQ. V gave up 5 bases and J gave up 6 bases, with 11 bases separating them. This CDR3 region has 12 residues. The CDR3 DNA reads as TGTGCCAGCAGCCCGACTGTGGGCGAGCAGTACTTC. Protein sequence: CASSPTVGEQYF.

This clonotype has at least ten counts. This rearrangement joins TRBV28 to TRBJ2-5; TRBD1 is a possible D gene (6 bases). Germline CDR1 reads MDHEN; CDR2 reads SYDVKM. The length of the CDR3 is 13 residues. V was pared by 6 bases and J by 7 bases, with 15 bases between. The DNA of the CDR3 is TGTGCCAGCAGGGGGACAACCCCAGGGACCCAGTACTTC. Protein product: CASRGTTPGTQYF.

The chain employs TRBV19 and TRBJ1-5; no definite D call. CDR3 length equals 15 residues. Trimming took 0 bases from V and 4 from J, leaving 10 bases between them. The germline CDR1 and CDR2 sequences are LNHDA and SQIVND (reference sequence). The CDR3 reads CASSIESEGNQPQHF. CDR3 in DNA: TGTGCCAGTAGTATAGAATCTGAGGGAAATCAGCCCCAGCATTTT.

V and J are TRBV7-9 and TRBJ2-1, with TRBD2 matching 12 bases. Germline trimming cut 0 bases from V and 12 bases from J; bases unmatched to any gene: 6. The CDR3 runs to 15 residues. Per the germline V gene, CDR1 is SEHNR and CDR2 is FQNEAQ (reference sequence). CDR3 sequence (DNA): TGTGCCAGCAGCTTAGCGCGACTAGCGGGAGTGCGGCAGTTCTTC. Translating gives CASSLARLAGVRQFF.

This clonotype was observed many times. The rearrangement uses TRBV2 and TRBJ2-3; no definite D call. The length of the CDR3 is 15 residues. The V end lost 2 bases, the J end lost 3 bases, and 12 bases lay between the germline ends. The germline V gene encodes CDR1 SNHLY and CDR2 FYNNEI. The CDR3 spells CASSEMAAYTDTQYF. The CDR3 coding sequence is TGTGCCAGCAGTGAAATGGCAGCATATACAGATACGCAGTATTTT.

This clonotype was found many times. V is TRBV6-1 and J is TRBJ1-1; TRBD1 matches at 8 bases. Germline CDR1 MNHNS, CDR2 SASEGT. This CDR3 region has 14 residues. After removal of 6 bases from V and 1 base from J, the junction contained 4 bases not matched to a gene. The CDR3 loop reads CASRETGANTEAFF. In nucleotides, the CDR3 is TGTGCCAGCAGGGAGACAGGGGCGAACACTGAAGCTTTCTTT.

This clonotype was detected ten times or more. The gene calls are TRBV27 and TRBJ2-7; D remains unclear. Trimming cost V 2 bases and J 4 bases, with 9 bases left between them. The germline V gene has CDR1 MNHEY and CDR2 SMNVEV (reference sequence). The CDR3 runs 13 residues. CDR3 sequence (DNA): TGTGCCAGCAGTTTAAGAGGCTATTACGAGCAGTACTTC. It is translated as CASSLRGYYEQYF.

As regards this clonotype: This may be a read error: a much more frequent sequence differs by one nucleotide. The genes are TRBV9 and TRBJ2-5, with 7 bases aligning to TRBD1. Losses at the gene ends were 4 bases for V and 2 bases for J; bases not matched to a gene: 5. This CDR3 region has 14 residues. The germline CDR1 and CDR2 sequences are SGDLS and YYNGEE. This CDR3 reads CASSRDSGQETQYF. DNA for the CDR3: TGTGCCAGCAGCAGGGACAGCGGACAAGAGACCCAGTACTTC.

This clonotype was counted at least ten times. The chain couples TRBV3-1 to TRBJ1-1; perhaps TRBD1 as D (5 bases). Germline loops: CDR1 LGHDT, CDR2 YNNKEL (reference sequence). V shed 2 bases and J shed 11 bases, with 21 bases lying between them. The CDR3 is 15 amino acids. The DNA for the CDR3 is TGTGCCAGCAGCCAAATAAGCAAGACGGGACGAGCTGCTTTCTTT. The encoded protein is CASSQISKTGRAAFF.

This clonotype was seen at least ten times. The chain is built from TRBV9 and TRBJ1-1; the D is unclear. Germline V gene lookup returns CDR1 SGDLS and CDR2 YYNGEE. The CDR3 spans 17 residues. Trimming left V 5 bases short and J 8 bases short, with 28 bases between. CDR3 coding DNA: TGTGCCAGCAGTGAGGACGGATCCCGACCACTCGCACTCGAAGCTTTCTTT. This codes for CASSEDGSRPLALEAFF.

This clonotype occurred a few times. The rearrangement uses TRBV29-1 and TRBJ2-7, with a weak D call TRBD1 (6 bases). V shed 2 bases and J shed 4 bases, with 12 bases lying between them. This CDR3 is 13 amino acids long. Germline V lookup: CDR1 SQVTM, CDR2 ANQGSEA. In nucleotides, the CDR3 is TGCAGCGTTGAACAGGGGATGGGGTACGAGCAGTACTTC. Translating gives CSVEQGMGYEQYF.

In regard to this clonotype: A much bigger clone sits one base away, suggesting this may be a read error. CDR3 sequence: CSARKPTGGRAFF. The CDR3 DNA follows: TGCAGTGCTCGAAAACCGACAGGGGGAAGAGCTTTCTTT. The chain uses TRBV20-1 and TRBJ1-1; TRBD1 matches at 9 bases. The V gene end was trimmed by 5 bases and the J gene end by 10 bases; junction bases not matched to a gene: 11. The CDR3 runs 13 residues. In germline, CDR1 is DFQATT, CDR2 SNEGSKA (reference sequence).

This clonotype has at least ten counts. The chain joins TRBV28 to TRBJ2-7, with D unclear. The V end was cut by 6 bases, the J end by 4 bases, with 13 bases between. The CDR3 runs 13 residues. CDR1 MDHEN and CDR2 SYDVKM come from the germline V gene. CDR3 sequence (DNA): TGTGCCAGCAGGGCGGCCGGTCCTTACGAGCAGTACTTC. It is translated as CASRAAGPYEQYF.